Below, 20 T cell receptor beta chains from the same sample are listed, as sequenced in a study of T cells in Graves' hyperthyroidism and ophthalmopathy. The source material, RNA transcripts, was used to amplify TCR beta CDR3 regions. HTBI primers were employed in a first-round RT-PCR of the TCR CDR3. TCRdb independently ran MiXCR on the multiplex PCR reads; one entry per CDR3 protein. The profile shows 250,000 to 300,000 distinct CDR3 sequences, roughly 20% of them singletons. The material sequenced was blood. These receptors were collected from a man aged 50 to 60 with Graves' ophthalmopathy.

CDR3 in amino acids: CSARLGSEQYF. The CDR3 nucleotides read TGCAGTGCTAGATTAGGGTCCGAGCAGTACTTC. V usage is TRBV20-1 and J usage is TRBJ2-7; no clear D gene. The CDR3 runs 11 residues. CDR1 DFQATT and CDR2 SNEGSKA come from the germline V gene (reference sequence). V was shortened by 2 bases and J by 6 bases, with 8 bases between the two germline ends.

This clonotype was observed a few times. V usage is TRBV5-8 and J usage is TRBJ2-7, with 11 bases fitting TRBD1. J gave up 5 bases and V 3 bases, and 10 bases lay outside the gene matches. The CDR3 is 16 amino acids. CDR1 is SGHTS and CDR2 is YDEGEE in the germline V gene. In DNA, the CDR3 is TGTGCCAGCAGCTCGCAAGCCGGGACAGGGGGGCACGAGCAGTACTTC. Its protein product is CASSSQAGTGGHEQYF.

This clonotype was observed a handful of times. This chain uses TRBV19 with TRBJ2-2; D may be TRBD2 (6 bases). The CDR3 runs to 15 residues. The germline V and J ends were trimmed by 7 bases and 0 bases, with 12 bases remaining between them. Germline V gives CDR1 LNHDA, CDR2 SQIVND (reference sequence). The chain's CDR3 is CASTPSAANTGELFF. As DNA, the CDR3 is TGTGCCAGTACGCCTAGCGCCGCGAACACCGGGGAGCTGTTTTTT.

The chain uses TRBV10-3 and TRBJ2-7; 10 bases agree with TRBD1. The V gene end was trimmed by 3 bases and the J gene end by 6 bases; junction bases not matched to a gene: 8. This CDR3 has 15 amino acids. Germline assignment: CDR1 ENHRY and CDR2 SYGVKD. CDR3 sequence reads: CAISDKGGQGIEQYF. The CDR3 DNA reads as TGTGCCATCAGTGATAAAGGGGGACAGGGGATCGAGCAGTACTTC.

This clonotype appeared many times. V and J are TRBV30 and TRBJ1-2, with D perhaps matching TRBD1 (6 bases). Germline lookup yields CDR1 GTSNPN and CDR2 SVGIG (reference sequence). V shed 4 bases and J shed 1 base, with 7 bases lying between them. The CDR3 is 12 residues long. The CDR3 is CAWTGDNYGYTF. In nucleotides, the CDR3 is TGTGCCTGGACAGGGGATAACTATGGCTACACCTTC.

This clonotype was observed a few times. The chain recombines TRBV20-1 with TRBJ2-1; 9 bases are a match to TRBD2. V lost 1 base and J lost 7; bases outside the gene matches: 8. The CDR3 length is 15 residues. Germline CDR1 reads DFQATT; CDR2 reads SNEGSKA (reference sequence). The CDR3 sequence is CSARGLAGGRNEQFF. The DNA for the CDR3 is TGCAGTGCTAGAGGCTTGGCGGGAGGGAGGAATGAGCAGTTCTTC.

Ten or more counts support this clonotype. The genes are TRBV11-2 and TRBJ2-2, with 8 bases matching TRBD1. There are 17 residues in the CDR3. V trimming: 5 bases; J trimming: 4 bases; junction bases outside the gene matches: 12. Germline lookup yields CDR1 SGHAT and CDR2 FQNNGV. CDR3 residues: CASSLAARGRVTGELFF. The CDR3 coding sequence is TGTGCCAGCAGCCTGGCAGCCAGGGGGCGAGTCACCGGGGAGCTGTTTTTT.

This clonotype was seen more than once but under ten times. The chain joins TRBV28 to TRBJ2-7; D is unresolved. The CDR3 is made up of 13 amino acids. V dropped 5 bases and J dropped 1 base, with 9 bases sitting between them. Looked up from germline, CDR1 is MDHEN and CDR2 is SYDVKM. The CDR3 sequence: CASSRWGSYEQYF. CDR3 coding DNA: TGTGCCAGCAGTCGGTGGGGATCCTACGAGCAGTACTTC.

This clonotype was detected a few times. Here the CDR3 reads CASSETLAVEAFF. CDR3 nucleotides: TGTGCCAGCAGTGAAACGCTTGCTGTCGAAGCTTTCTTT. The V gene is TRBV6-1, the J gene TRBJ1-1, with D uncertain. The CDR3 sequence is 13 residues long. V dropped 2 bases and J dropped 8 bases, with 12 bases sitting between them. Per the germline V gene, CDR1 is MNHNS and CDR2 is SASEGT.

CDR3 DNA: TGTGCCAGCAGCGATCGTCAAGAGACCCAGTACTTC. This translates into CASSDRQETQYF. The V call is TRBV2, the J call TRBJ2-5; no reliable D call. V was pared by 6 bases and J by 2 bases, with 7 bases between. Germline V gene sequence: CDR1 SNHLY, CDR2 FYNNEI. This CDR3 has 12 amino acids.

This clonotype was counted ten times or more. The rearrangement uses TRBV20-1 and TRBJ2-5; 9 bases match TRBD1. The CDR3 is made up of 13 amino acids. The V gene's germline CDR1 is DFQATT and CDR2 SNEGSKA (reference sequence). J was trimmed by 2 bases and V by 5 bases; bases with no gene match: 3. CDR3: CSAGGTGQETQYF. As DNA, the CDR3 is TGCAGTGCTGGGGGGACAGGGCAAGAGACCCAGTACTTC.

This clonotype is medium-sized by share. This chain uses TRBV28 with TRBJ2-5; 9 bases agree with TRBD2. The CDR3 consists of 17 residues. J gave up 2 bases and V 2 bases, and 9 bases lay outside the gene matches. Germline V gene lookup returns CDR1 MDHEN and CDR2 SYDVKM. The CDR3 loop is CASSLPAGGGEQETQYF. Here the CDR3 DNA reads TGTGCCAGCAGTTTACCCGCGGGAGGGGGCGAACAAGAGACCCAGTACTTC.

V and J are TRBV9 and TRBJ2-3; either TRBD1 or TRBD2 may supply D (5 bases each). Per germline, CDR1 SGDLS and CDR2 YYNGEE. The length of the CDR3 is 14 residues. V was clipped by 0 bases and J by 4 bases, with 9 bases between them. The CDR3 DNA is TGTGCCAGCAGCGTAGAGGTGGGGGCAGATACGCAGTATTTT. Translated: CASSVEVGADTQYF.

Details on this clonotype: A clone one base away is much larger, so this may be a read error. The genes are TRBV7-3 and TRBJ2-1; tentative D call: TRBD2 (5 bases). CDR3 length equals 14 residues. Germline V gives CDR1 SGHTA, CDR2 FQGTGA. The CDR3 loop reads CATQWRVSCNEQFF. CDR3 DNA sequence: TGTGCCACCCAATGGCGGGTCTCCTGCAATGAGCAGTTCTTC. The whole variable domain, filled in from reference TRBV7-3 and TRBJ2-1, reads GAGVSQTPSNKVTEKGKYVELRCDPISGHTALYWYRQSLGQGPEFLIYFQGTGAADDSGLPNDRFFAVRPEGSVSTLKIQRTERGDSAVYLCATQWRVSCNEQFFGPGTRLTVL.

This clonotype was found many times. This chain uses TRBV15 with TRBJ2-7, with D tentatively TRBD2 (6 bases). CDR1 is LNHNV and CDR2 is YYDKDF in the germline V gene (reference sequence). The CDR3 extends over 14 amino acids. Trimming stripped 3 bases from V and 4 bases from J, with 13 bases between. The CDR3 loop is CATSSGSPGYEQYF. The CDR3 nucleotides are TGTGCCACCAGCAGCGGGAGCCCCGGGTACGAGCAGTACTTC. The whole variable domain, remainder taken from reference TRBV15 and TRBJ2-7, is DAMVIQNPRYQVTQFGKPVTLSCSQTLNHNVMYWYQQKSSQAPKLLFHYYDKDFNNEADTPDNFQSRRPNTSFCFLDIRSPGLGDTAMYLCATSSGSPGYEQYFGPGTRLTVT.

Many counts were recorded for this clonotype. The chain uses TRBV30 and TRBJ2-2; 14 bases are shared with TRBD2. This CDR3 spans 17 amino acids. The V and J ends lost 2 bases and 5 bases, in that order; junction bases with no gene match: 7. Germline assignment: CDR1 GTSNPN and CDR2 SVGIG (reference sequence). The CDR3 bases are TGTGCCTGGAGTATGCCGGGACTAGCGGGAGCTACCGGGGAGCTGTTTTTT. Encoded protein: CAWSMPGLAGATGELFF.

The table lists this clonotype with a few counts. The rearrangement uses TRBV6-6 and TRBJ1-3; tentatively, D is TRBD1 (6 bases). Germline CDR1 is MNHNY and CDR2 is SVGAGI (reference sequence). Trimming shortened V by 1 base and J by 4 bases, and 14 bases separated the two germline ends. This CDR3 region has 16 residues. The CDR3 protein is CASSYWDTGGGNTIYF. The CDR3, as DNA: TGTGCCAGCAGTTACTGGGACACAGGAGGGGGAAACACCATATATTTT.

The chain combines TRBV5-4 with TRBJ1-2; 10 bases are shared with TRBD1. CDR3 length: 15 amino acids. From germline, CDR1 is SGHNT and CDR2 YYREEE (reference sequence). J gave up 5 bases and V 4 bases, and 8 bases lay outside the gene matches. In DNA form, the CDR3 reads TGTGCCAGCAGCCTACCCCGGGACAGGGGTTATGGCTACACCTTC. It codes for CASSLPRDRGYGYTF.

The chain employs TRBV20-1 and TRBJ1-2; no reliable D call. Germline V lookup: CDR1 DFQATT, CDR2 SNEGSKA (reference sequence). Trimming pared 2 bases from V and 3 bases from J, leaving 10 bases between. The CDR3 has 13 amino acids. The CDR3 DNA follows: TGCAGTGCTAGAAGGGAGGGCGACTATGGCTACACCTTC. This gives the protein CSARREGDYGYTF.

The chain links TRBV5-1 to TRBJ2-1; D is tentatively TRBD1 or TRBD2 (5 bases each). V lost 4 bases and J lost 2, with 16 bases in between. CDR1 SGHRS and CDR2 YFSETQ come from the germline V gene. The CDR3 sequence is 16 residues long. CDR3 in DNA: TGCGCCAGCAGCCCCCTAAGAGCGGACACCTACAATGAGCAGTTCTTC. It specifies CASSPLRADTYNEQFF.